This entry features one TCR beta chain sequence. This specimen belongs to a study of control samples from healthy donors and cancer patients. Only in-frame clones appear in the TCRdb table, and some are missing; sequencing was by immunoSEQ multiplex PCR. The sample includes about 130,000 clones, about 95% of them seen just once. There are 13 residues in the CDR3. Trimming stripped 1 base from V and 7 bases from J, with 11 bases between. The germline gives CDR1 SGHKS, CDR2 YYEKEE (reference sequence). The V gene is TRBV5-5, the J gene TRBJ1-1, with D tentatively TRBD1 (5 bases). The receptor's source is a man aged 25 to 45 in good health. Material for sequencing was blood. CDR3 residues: CASSLLSGHEAFF. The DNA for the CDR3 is TGTGCCAGCAGCTTGCTTTCGGGGCATGAAGCTTTCTTT.